This TCR beta chain comes out of a study of T cell responses to AZD1222 COVID-19 vaccine. Trimming took 0 bases from V and 5 from J, leaving 7 bases between them. The CDR3 extends over 14 amino acids. Germline CDR1 and CDR2: SGHAT and FQNNGV. Data came from immunoSEQ multiplex PCR; TCRdb stores just in-frame clones and leaves some out. Of around 110,000 clones in the sample, approximately 86% were seen once. The chain links TRBV11-2 to TRBJ2-2; perhaps TRBD1 as D (5 bases). The source of this sequence is an adult in good health. The source was peripheral blood, collected on day 0 of AZD1222 vaccination. The CDR3 region has the DNA TGTGCCAGCAGCTTAGAGAGGACAACCGGGGAGCTGTTTTTT. Translation gives CASSLERTTGELFF.